The text below deals with one TCR beta chain. The source of the sample is a study of blood T cells in healthy people across ages. This CDR3 is 14 amino acids long. Germline V gives CDR1 PRHDT, CDR2 FYEKMQ (reference sequence). Trimming removed 6 bases at V and 4 bases at J, with 13 bases between. For the second PCR, which ran for 7 to 11 cycles, a sample-barcoded 5' primer and a J-beta primer mix were used. Each CDR3 protein is one row after TCRdb ran MiXCR on the 5' RACE reads. The sample carries hundreds of thousands of distinct CDR3 sequences, 40% to 50% recorded once. Sequencing was done on a sample of blood. The TCR originated in a man aged 60-69 years in good health. The chain uses TRBV13 and TRBJ1-3; D is ambiguous. The CDR3 is CASRVGAGGNTIYF. CDR3 DNA sequence: TGTGCCAGCAGGGTAGGCGCGGGAGGAAACACCATATATTTT.